This T cell receptor (beta chain) was identified during a study of T cell changes during pregnancy in multiple sclerosis. Trimming took 3 bases from V and 9 from J; bases not matched to a gene: 9. The CDR3 contains 16 residues. Germline V lookup: CDR1 SGHDT, CDR2 YYEEEE. Generated by immunoSEQ multiplex PCR, the TCRdb table keeps only in-frame clones and is missing some. The sample includes approximately 20,000 clones, 80% to 95% of them seen just once. This clone has a single count. The V gene is TRBV5-6, the J gene TRBJ1-6; 10 bases align to TRBD1. This clonotype originated in a female donor with multiple sclerosis, enrolled in a pregnancy study. Sequenced here: CD4+ T cells from peripheral blood mononuclear cells, sampled in the third trimester of pregnancy. CDR3 nucleotides: TGTGCCAGCAGCTCACGACCGGGACAGGGGTCTTCACCCCTCCACTTT. Its translation is CASSSRPGQGSSPLHF.